The following is a T cell receptor beta chain sequence with its context. Antigen unknown. This record comes from a study of response to subunit inactivated influenza vaccine. CDR3 length: 11 residues. V was pared by 8 bases and J by 2 bases, with 6 bases between. In germline, CDR1 is SEHNR, CDR2 FQNEAQ (reference sequence). Each CDR3 protein gets one entry after TCRdb re-called the RT-PCR reads with MiXCR. The table records approximately 530,000 distinct CDR3 sequences, 10% to 15% of them present only once. Study-wide results and caveats: There was a suggestion from the authors that each seasonal influenza vaccination recruits few new T cells.

The receptor was isolated from a man over 45 who received an inactivated influenza vaccine. The specimen comprised PBMCs from blood, sampled 45 days after vaccination. V gene TRBV7-9 combines with J gene TRBJ2-5; D is uncertain. The CDR3 sequence is CASASQETQYF. The CDR3 DNA reads as TGTGCCAGCGCTTCACAAGAGACCCAGTACTTC.